Here is one T cell receptor beta chain with its context. From germline, CDR1 is LNHDA and CDR2 SQIVND (reference sequence). The CDR3 has 14 residues. V lost 6 bases and J lost 7; bases outside the gene matches: 10. The data derive from a study of CD8 T cells in Susac syndrome. RNA totalling roughly 0.45 to 1 ug underwent reverse transcription with random hexamers. In TCRdb, the immunoSEQ multiplex PCR reads were re-called with MiXCR into one record per CDR3 protein. Of approximately 270,000 distinct CDR3 sequences in the sample, 90% to 95% were seen once. The receptor comes from a human donor with multiple sclerosis. Sequencing was performed on CD4+ T cells from PBMCs. This chain joins TRBV19 and TRBJ1-2, with 8 bases aligning to TRBD1. The CDR3 bases are TGTGCCAGTAGGACTACCGGGACAGGTTTTGGCTACACCTTC. As protein: CASRTTGTGFGYTF. Variable domain in full (rest from reference TRBV19 and TRBJ1-2): DGGITQSPKYLFRKEGQNVTLSCEQNLNHDAMYWYRQDPGQGLRLIYYSQIVNDFQKGDIAEGYSVSREKKESFPLTVTSAQKNPTAFYLCASRTTGTGFGYTFGSGTRLTVV.